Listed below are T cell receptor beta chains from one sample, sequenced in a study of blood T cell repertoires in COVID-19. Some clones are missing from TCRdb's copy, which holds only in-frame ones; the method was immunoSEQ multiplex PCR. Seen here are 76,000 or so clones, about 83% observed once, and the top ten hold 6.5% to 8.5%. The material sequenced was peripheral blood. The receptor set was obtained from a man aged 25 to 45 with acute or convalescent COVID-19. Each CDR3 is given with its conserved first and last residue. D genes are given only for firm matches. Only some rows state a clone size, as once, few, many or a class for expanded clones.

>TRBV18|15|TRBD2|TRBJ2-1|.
CASSPWTRGSNEQFF
TGTGCCAGCTCACCATGGACTAGAGGAAGCAATGAGCAGTTCTTC
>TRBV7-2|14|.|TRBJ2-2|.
CASRPGRTDGELFF
TGTGCCAGCAGACCCGGGAGAACAGACGGGGAGCTGTTTTTT
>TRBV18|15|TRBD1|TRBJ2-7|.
CASSPPRQGSYEQYF
TGTGCCAGCTCACCACCACGACAGGGGTCGTACGAGCAGTACTTC
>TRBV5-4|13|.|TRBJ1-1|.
CASSSSVDTEAFF
TGTGCCAGCAGTTCATCGGTCGACACTGAAGCTTTCTTT
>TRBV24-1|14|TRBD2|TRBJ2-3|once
CATREGHRTDTQYF
TGTGCCACCCGGGAGGGCCATCGGACAGATACGCAGTATTTT
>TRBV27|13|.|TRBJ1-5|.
CASSSYSNQPQHF
TGTGCCAGCAGTTCCTATAGCAATCAGCCCCAGCATTTT
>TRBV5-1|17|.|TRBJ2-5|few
CASSRDPTGRFIETQYF
TGCGCCAGCAGCCGAGACCCGACAGGAAGGTTTATTGAGACCCAGTACTTC
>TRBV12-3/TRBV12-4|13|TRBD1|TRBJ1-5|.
CASSQGADQPQHF
TGTGCCAGCAGTCAGGGGGCCGATCAGCCCCAGCATTTT
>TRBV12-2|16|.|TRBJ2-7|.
CASRPTSGRAPSEQYF
TGTGCAAGTCGCCCTACTAGCGGGAGGGCCCCTAGCGAGCAGTACTTC
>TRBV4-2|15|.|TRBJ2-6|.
CASSQDRSGANVLTF
TGTGCCAGCAGCCAAGACCGGTCTGGGGCCAACGTCCTGACTTTC
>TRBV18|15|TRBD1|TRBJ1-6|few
CASSPLDRGNSPLHF
TGTGCCAGCTCACCCTTGGACAGGGGAAATTCACCCCTCCACTTT
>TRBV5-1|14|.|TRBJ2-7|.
CASSLVGRVYEQYF
TGCGCCAGCAGCTTGGTAGGCAGGGTCTACGAGCAGTACTTC
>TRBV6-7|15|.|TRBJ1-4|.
CASRPGNQTNEKLFF
TGTGCCAGCAGGCCCGGGAACCAAACTAATGAAAAACTGTTTTTT
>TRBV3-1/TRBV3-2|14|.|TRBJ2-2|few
CASSQYSSRGELFF
TGTGCCAGCAGCCAGTACTCATCCCGGGGGGAGCTGTTTTTT
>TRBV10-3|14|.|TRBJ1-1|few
CAISDETPNTEAFF
TGTGCCATCAGTGACGAGACACCGAACACTGAAGCTTTCTTT
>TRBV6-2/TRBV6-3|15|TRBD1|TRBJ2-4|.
CATRPGQGGKNIQYF
TGTGCCACCCGCCCAGGACAGGGTGGCAAAAACATTCAGTACTTC
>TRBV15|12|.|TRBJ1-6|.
CATGRDNSPLHF
TGTGCCACCGGGAGGGATAATTCACCCCTCCACTTT
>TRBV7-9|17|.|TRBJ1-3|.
CASSLPGHPTEQNTIYF
TGTGCCAGCAGCTTACCGGGACACCCCACAGAGCAAAACACCATATATTTT
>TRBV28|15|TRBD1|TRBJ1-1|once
CASSLNAGGNTEAFF
TGTGCCAGCAGTTTAAACGCAGGGGGGAACACTGAAGCTTTCTTT
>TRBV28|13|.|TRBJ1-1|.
CASSLSGGTEAFF
TGTGCCAGCAGTTTGTCGGGGGGCACTGAAGCTTTCTTT
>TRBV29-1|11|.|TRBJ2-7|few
CSVDGQGGQYF
TGCAGCGTTGATGGCCAGGGCGGGCAGTACTTC
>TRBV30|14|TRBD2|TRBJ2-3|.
CAWSLGTRYDTQYF
TGTGCCTGGAGCCTGGGGACTAGGTATGATACGCAGTATTTT
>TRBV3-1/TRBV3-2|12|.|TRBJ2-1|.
CASSQLTGEQFF
TGTGCCAGCAGCCAGCTGACTGGTGAGCAGTTCTTC
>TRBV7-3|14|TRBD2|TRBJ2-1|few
CASSSTSVPQGQFF
TGTGCCAGCAGCTCGACTAGCGTACCTCAGGGGCAGTTCTTC
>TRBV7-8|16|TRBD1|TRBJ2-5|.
CASSGSQGNKLETQYF
TGTGCCAGCAGCGGATCACAGGGGAATAAGTTAGAGACCCAGTACTTC
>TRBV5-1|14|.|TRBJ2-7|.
CASSPPGQTYEQYF
TGCGCCAGCAGCCCTCCGGGACAAACCTACGAGCAGTACTTC
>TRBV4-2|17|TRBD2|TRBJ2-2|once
CASSQDRAAAGVGELFF
TGTGCCAGCAGCCAAGATCGAGCGGCAGCGGGGGTCGGGGAGCTGTTTTTT
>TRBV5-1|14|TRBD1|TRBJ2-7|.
CASSFGTGAYEQYF
TGCGCCAGCAGCTTCGGGACAGGGGCCTACGAGCAGTACTTC
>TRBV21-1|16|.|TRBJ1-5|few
CASIRQGPSSNQPQHF
TGTGCCAGCATCCGACAGGGTCCAAGTAGCAATCAGCCCCAGCATTTT
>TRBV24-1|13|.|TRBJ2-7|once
CATSDELYLEQYF
TGTGCCACCAGTGACGAGCTTTACCTCGAGCAGTACTTC
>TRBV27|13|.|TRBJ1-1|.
CASSFRVNTEAFF
TGTGCCAGCAGTTTTAGAGTGAACACTGAAGCTTTCTTT
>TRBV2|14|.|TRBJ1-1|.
CASSEGPRGTEAFF
TGTGCCAGCAGTGAGGGGCCGAGGGGGACTGAAGCTTTCTTT
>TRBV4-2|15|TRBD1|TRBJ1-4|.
CASSPKQAGGEKLFF
TGTGCCAGCAGCCCCAAGCAGGCAGGGGGTGAAAAACTGTTTTTT
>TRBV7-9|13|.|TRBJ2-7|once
CASSPGRTYEQYF
TGTGCCAGCAGCCCAGGCCGGACCTACGAGCAGTACTTC
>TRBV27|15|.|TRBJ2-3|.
CASSSLLPGTDTQYF
TGTGCCAGCAGTTCCCTACTCCCCGGGACAGATACGCAGTATTTT
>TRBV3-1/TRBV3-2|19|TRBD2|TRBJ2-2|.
CASSQDGHLLAGEAGELFF
TGTGCCAGCAGCCAAGATGGTCACTTACTAGCGGGAGAAGCCGGGGAGCTGTTTTTT
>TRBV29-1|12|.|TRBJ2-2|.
CSVAENTGELFF
TGCAGCGTCGCAGAGAACACCGGGGAGCTGTTTTTT
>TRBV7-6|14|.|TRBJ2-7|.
CASSLEEGSYEQYF
TGTGCCAGCAGCTTAGAGGAGGGAAGTTACGAGCAGTACTTC
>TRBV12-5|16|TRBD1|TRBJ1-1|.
CASGPLPDRVETEAFF
TGTGCTAGTGGACCCCTCCCGGACAGGGTTGAAACTGAAGCTTTCTTT
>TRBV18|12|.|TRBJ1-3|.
CASSDRGNTIYF
TGTGCCAGCTCTGACAGGGGAAACACCATATATTTT
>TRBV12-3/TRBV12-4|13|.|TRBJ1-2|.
CASSFGGGYGYTF
TGTGCCAGCAGTTTCGGGGGAGGCTATGGCTACACCTTC
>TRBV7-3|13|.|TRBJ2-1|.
CASSHPVQNEQFF
TGTGCCAGCAGCCACCCTGTTCAGAATGAGCAGTTCTTC
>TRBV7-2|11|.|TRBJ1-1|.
CASSPGGEAFF
TGTGCCAGCAGCCCGGGGGGTGAAGCTTTCTTT
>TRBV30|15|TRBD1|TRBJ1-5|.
CAWRVKDRGDQLQHF
TGTGCCTGGAGAGTCAAGGACAGGGGGGATCAGCTCCAGCATTTT
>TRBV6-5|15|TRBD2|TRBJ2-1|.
CASRPTSGSVDEQFF
TGTGCCAGCAGGCCGACTAGCGGGAGTGTCGATGAGCAGTTCTTC
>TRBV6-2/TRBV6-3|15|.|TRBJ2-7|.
CASSHQGILSYEQYF
TGTGCCAGCAGTCATCAGGGGATCCTCTCCTACGAGCAGTACTTC
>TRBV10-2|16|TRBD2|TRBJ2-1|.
CASSESGGSSYNEQFF
TGCGCCAGCAGTGAGTCGGGCGGGAGCTCCTACAATGAGCAGTTCTTC
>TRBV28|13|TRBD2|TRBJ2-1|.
CASGYSGKNEQFF
TGTGCCAGCGGATATAGCGGGAAGAATGAGCAGTTCTTC
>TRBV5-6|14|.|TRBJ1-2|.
CATNPRTGKEGYTF
TGTGCCACCAACCCCCGAACAGGGAAGGAGGGCTACACCTTC
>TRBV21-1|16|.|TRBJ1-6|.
CASSKDQTGLDTTLHF
TGTGCCAGCAGCAAAGATCAAACAGGGTTAGATACGACCCTCCACTTT
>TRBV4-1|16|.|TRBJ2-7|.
CASSQVEGLGSYEQYF
TGCGCCAGCAGCCAAGTCGAGGGATTGGGGTCCTACGAGCAGTACTTC
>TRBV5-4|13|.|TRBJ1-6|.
CASSLPGRSPLHF
TGTGCCAGCAGCTTGCCAGGGCGCTCACCCCTCCACTTT
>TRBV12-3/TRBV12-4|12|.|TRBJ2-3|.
CASTRSRDTQYF
TGTGCCAGCACCAGATCGAGGGATACGCAGTATTTT